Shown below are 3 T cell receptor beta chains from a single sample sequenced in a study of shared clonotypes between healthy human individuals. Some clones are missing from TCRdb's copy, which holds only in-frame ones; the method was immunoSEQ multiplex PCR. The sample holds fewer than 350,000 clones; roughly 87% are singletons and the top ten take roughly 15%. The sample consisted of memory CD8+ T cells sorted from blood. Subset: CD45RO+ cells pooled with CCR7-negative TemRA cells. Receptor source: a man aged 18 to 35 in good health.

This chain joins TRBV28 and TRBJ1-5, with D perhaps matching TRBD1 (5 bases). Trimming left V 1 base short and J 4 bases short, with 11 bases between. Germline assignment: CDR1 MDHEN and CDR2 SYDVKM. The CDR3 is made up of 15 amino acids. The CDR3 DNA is TGTGCCAGCAGTTTATCCGGCGGGACTAATCAGCCCCAGCATTTT. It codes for CASSLSGGTNQPQHF.

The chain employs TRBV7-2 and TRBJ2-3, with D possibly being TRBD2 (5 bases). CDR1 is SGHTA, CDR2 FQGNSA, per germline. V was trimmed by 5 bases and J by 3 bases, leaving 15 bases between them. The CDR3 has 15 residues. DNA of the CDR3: TGTGCCAGCAGCCCCTGGAAGGAGGTAACAGATACGCAGTATTTT. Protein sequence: CASSPWKEVTDTQYF. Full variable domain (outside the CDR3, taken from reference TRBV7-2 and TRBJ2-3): GAGVSQSPSNKVTEKGKDVELRCDPISGHTALYWYRQSLGQGLEFLIYFQGNSAPDKSGLPSDRFSAERTGGSVSTLTIQRTQQEDSAVYLCASSPWKEVTDTQYFGPGTRLTVL.

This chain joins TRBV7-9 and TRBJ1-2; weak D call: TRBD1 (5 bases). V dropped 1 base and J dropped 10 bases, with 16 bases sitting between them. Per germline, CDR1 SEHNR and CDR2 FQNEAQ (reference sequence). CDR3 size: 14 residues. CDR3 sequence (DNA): TGTGCCAGCAGCTTAGATTGGGGGGAAGGCCTCTACACCTTC. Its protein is CASSLDWGEGLYTF.